The sequence of this T cell receptor beta chain was determined in a study of blood T cell repertoires in COVID-19. Study information: From T cells, B-cell-depleted T cells, or PBMCs came the material, which was cDNA or gDNA.

TCRdb keeps only in-frame clones here, not all; method: immunoSEQ multiplex PCR. The sample has approximately 410,000 clones; 86% are singletons. V lost 6 bases to trimming and J lost 4 bases, with 15 bases between them. Germline-derived CDR1 and CDR2 are SNHLY and FYNNEI. This CDR3 has 15 amino acids. The J gene is TRBJ2-2, the V gene TRBV2, with a possible D match to TRBD1 (5 bases). This TCR was recovered from a woman under 40 with active or convalescent COVID-19. The sample was peripheral blood. The CDR3 loop reads CASRGMDTFTGELFF. DNA for the CDR3: TGTGCCAGCAGGGGGATGGACACCTTCACCGGGGAGCTGTTTTTT.